These T cell receptor beta chains were read from a single sample in a study of blood T cell repertoires in COVID-19. TCRdb's copy holds only in-frame clones and misses some; the assay was immunoSEQ multiplex PCR. The top ten clones hold under 10% of a sample with 250,000 to 300,000 clones, around 89% of them seen once. The specimen was PBMCs or T cells enriched from blood (not recorded which). The receptors here all came from a man aged 35-49 years who had recovered from COVID-19. The CDR3 runs from the conserved cysteine through the conserved F or W. D genes are given only for firm matches. Rows may omit the clone size; those that give it use once, few, many or a size class.

cdr3_nt,cdr3_aa,clone_size,v_call,j_call,d_call
TGTGCCAGCAGTGACAGTGGGCGAGAAACCGGGGAGCTGTTTTTT,CASSDSGRETGELFF,-,TRBV6-2/TRBV6-3,TRBJ2-2,-
TGTGCCAGCAGCTTGGAAGCGGGGGAGACAGATACGCAGTATTTT,CASSLEAGETDTQYF,once,TRBV5-6,TRBJ2-3,TRBD2
TGTGCCAGCAGCGGACAGGGTCCCGGGGAGCTGTTTTTT,CASSGQGPGELFF,-,TRBV6-5,TRBJ2-2,TRBD1
TGTGCCAGCAGCTACGCCGAAAGAGCTGGGGCCAACGTCCTGACTTTC,CASSYAERAGANVLTF,-,TRBV6-6,TRBJ2-6,-
TGTGCCAGCAGGCCTACCGGGACAGGGCCCTACAATGAGCAGTTCTTC,CASRPTGTGPYNEQFF,-,TRBV11-3,TRBJ2-1,TRBD1
TGCGCCAGCAGCCCGGGGGGAGGGCGCGAGCAGTACTTC,CASSPGGGREQYF,once,TRBV5-1,TRBJ2-7,TRBD2
TGTGCCAGCTCACCGCAGGGGTTTGGTGAAAAACTGTTTTTT,CASSPQGFGEKLFF,once,TRBV18,TRBJ1-4,-
TGTGCCAGCAGTGCCGCTCGGGACAGCAATAATTCACCCCTCCACTTT,CASSAARDSNNSPLHF,-,TRBV2,TRBJ1-6,TRBD1
TGTGCCAGTAGTACCCGGACAGGGTTCTTGGAGAACCAGCCCCAGCATTTT,CASSTRTGFLENQPQHF,-,TRBV19,TRBJ1-5,TRBD1
TGTGCCAGCAAGACAGGGAATGCACGGCTCTATGGCTACACCTTC,CASKTGNARLYGYTF,-,TRBV27,TRBJ1-2,TRBD1
TGCGCCAGCAGCACCCTGGATGGGGGGACCTACGAGCAGTACTTC,CASSTLDGGTYEQYF,-,TRBV5-1,TRBJ2-7,-
TGCGCCAGCAGTGAGTACACTAGCGGACAGGAGACCCAGTACTTC,CASSEYTSGQETQYF,-,TRBV10-2,TRBJ2-5,TRBD2
TGTGCCAGCAGCTTGGACAGGGCTAATGAAAAACTGTTTTTT,CASSLDRANEKLFF,-,TRBV5-4,TRBJ1-4,-
TGTGCCAGCAGCAGGACAGGGGGCAGGGGCTATGGCTACACCTTC,CASSRTGGRGYGYTF,once,TRBV9,TRBJ1-2,TRBD1
TGCGCCAGCAGCCAACCAGGGGTCGCAACTAATGAAAAACTGTTTTTT,CASSQPGVATNEKLFF,-,TRBV4-3,TRBJ1-4,-
TGTGCCAGCAGTGAAGACGGTAGCGGGGGGAATGAGCAGTTCTTC,CASSEDGSGGNEQFF,-,TRBV2,TRBJ2-1,TRBD2
TGCGCCATCCCACCCGGTCTCAGGGGTGGTGGCTACACCTTC,CAIPPGLRGGGYTF,-,TRBV5-1,TRBJ1-2,-
TGCGCCAGCAGCTTGAACGGACTAGCGGGAGTTTTAGATACGCAGTATTTT,CASSLNGLAGVLDTQYF,few,TRBV5-1,TRBJ2-3,TRBD2
TGCGCCAGCAGCCAAGAGGACAGGGGATACGGTGGCTACACCTTC,CASSQEDRGYGGYTF,-,TRBV4-1,TRBJ1-2,TRBD1
TGCAGCGTTGAGAGGACTAGCGGGAGAACCGGGGAGCTGTTTTTT,CSVERTSGRTGELFF,-,TRBV29-1,TRBJ2-2,TRBD2
TGCGCCAGCAGTGAGCCGGGACAGCGTGAAGCTTTCTTT,CASSEPGQREAFF,-,TRBV10-2,TRBJ1-1,TRBD1
TGTGCCAGCAGTGAAGGTGGGAGTGGCTCCAATGAGCAGTTCTTC,CASSEGGSGSNEQFF,-,TRBV6-4,TRBJ2-1,-
TGTGCCAGCAGTGCCCAACCGGGGGTCTCTGGAAACACCATATATTTT,CASSAQPGVSGNTIYF,-,TRBV6-6,TRBJ1-3,-
TGTGCCAGCAGGGCGGGATACACTGAAGCTTTCTTT,CASRAGYTEAFF,once,TRBV11-1,TRBJ1-1,-
TGTGCCAGCAGCCAAGTTGTAGGGGGGAACACTGAAGCTTTCTTT,CASSQVVGGNTEAFF,-,TRBV14,TRBJ1-1,-
TGTGCCAGCAGGATATTGGGACAGGGGGCGCGAGCTTTCTTT,CASRILGQGARAFF,few,TRBV27,TRBJ1-1,TRBD1
TGTGCCACCAGTGAACCTAGACAGGGGGCTTATGGCTACACCTTC,CATSEPRQGAYGYTF,-,TRBV24-1,TRBJ1-2,TRBD1
TGCGCCAGCAGCTTGGTAAGGCAGGGGGTCCCCTACGAGCAGTACTTC,CASSLVRQGVPYEQYF,once,TRBV5-1,TRBJ2-7,TRBD1
TGCGCCAGCAGCCAAGATTGGAGAGGAGCCTACGAGCAGTACTTC,CASSQDWRGAYEQYF,-,TRBV4-3,TRBJ2-7,-
TGTGCCTGGAGTGTACCCCCGGGAAACACTGAAGCTTTCTTT,CAWSVPPGNTEAFF,-,TRBV30,TRBJ1-1,-
TGTGCCAGCAGCGTTTACAGGGGAGAGACCCAGTACTTC,CASSVYRGETQYF,once,TRBV9,TRBJ2-5,TRBD1
TGTGCCAGCAGCCCAGAGGGCGGGGGGGCCTCAGATACGCAGTATTTT,CASSPEGGGASDTQYF,-,TRBV3-1/TRBV3-2,TRBJ2-3,TRBD2
TGCGCCAGCAGCGGTAGGGGTTTTAGTGCTGAAGCTTTCTTT,CASSGRGFSAEAFF,once,TRBV5-1,TRBJ1-1,-
TGTGCCAGCAGTTTGTCGGGGAAGGGCAATCAGCCCCAGCATTTT,CASSLSGKGNQPQHF,-,TRBV6-5,TRBJ1-5,-
TGTGCCCCCCACTCGGGGGGCCAGCAGTACTTC,CAPHSGGQQYF,-,TRBV12-3/TRBV12-4,TRBJ2-7,-
TGTGCCACCAGCAGAGATCAAGTTTTTTCAGGAACCCATCAGCCCCAGCATTTT,CATSRDQVFSGTHQPQHF,-,TRBV15,TRBJ1-5,-
TGTGCCAGCAGCCTCGGGACTAGCGGAACCTACGAGCAGTACTTC,CASSLGTSGTYEQYF,-,TRBV7-3,TRBJ2-7,TRBD2
TGTGCCAGCAGCTCAACCCTACAGGGGGCTCGAGGCTACACCTTC,CASSSTLQGARGYTF,once,TRBV7-9,TRBJ1-2,TRBD1
TGTGCCAGCAGCTTGTTAGGGGGCTCCTACGAGCAGTACTTC,CASSLLGGSYEQYF,-,TRBV5-8,TRBJ2-7,-
TGTGCCAGCAGAGACACGTCTGGGGCCAACGTCCTGACTTTC,CASRDTSGANVLTF,-,TRBV7-6,TRBJ2-6,-
TGTGCCAGCAGCTTGGACCTGGGACAGAACTATGGCTACACCTTC,CASSLDLGQNYGYTF,-,TRBV5-6,TRBJ1-2,TRBD1
TGTGCCATCAGTTCAACGACTAGCGGGGGCCTCGAGGGCACCGGGGAGCTGTTTTTT,CAISSTTSGGLEGTGELFF,-,TRBV10-3,TRBJ2-2,TRBD2
TGCAGCTCACAGCAAGAGACCCAGTACTTC,CSSQQETQYF,-,TRBV29-1,TRBJ2-5,-
TGTGCCAGCAGCGTTCCTCCTACCCCGGGACTATCAACCAATGAGCAGTTCTTC,CASSVPPTPGLSTNEQFF,-,TRBV9,TRBJ2-1,TRBD2
TGTGCCAGCAGCTGGGACAGTCAAGAGACCCAGTACTTC,CASSWDSQETQYF,-,TRBV6-5,TRBJ2-5,TRBD1
TGTGCCACCAGTGACTCCCCCACTAGCGGGAGGTCTGATGAGCAGTTCTTC,CATSDSPTSGRSDEQFF,-,TRBV24-1,TRBJ2-1,TRBD2
TGTGCCAGCACCCGGACAGGGAGATACTCTGGGGCCAACGTCCTGACTTTC,CASTRTGRYSGANVLTF,-,TRBV9,TRBJ2-6,TRBD1